Here is one T cell receptor (beta chain) with its context. Its antigen is undetermined. 60 Vbeta and 13 Jbeta primers were used in PCR. Measured with immunoSEQ multiplex PCR; TCRdb has only the in-frame clones, and not every one. Here the sample spans about 120,000 clones, around 84% being singletons. The data originate from a study of cytomegalovirus exposure and HLA in healthy donors. Study as a whole: A preliminary data release comprised 91 million or so unique TCRs obtained from HLA-typed donors.

Overall study results and limits: The later analysis indicated that the majority of CMV-associated TCR beta chains appeared HLA-restricted.

V lost 1 base and J 6 bases, leaving 13 bases between the germline ends. Germline V gene sequence: CDR1 LNHNV, CDR2 YYDKDF (reference sequence). This CDR3 is 14 amino acids long. Sequenced sample: PBMCs. This sequence was found in a woman in her twenties or thirties in good health and CMV-seropositive. The V call is TRBV15, the J call TRBJ2-7; no clear D. The CDR3: CATSRVRSPGEQYF. In DNA, the CDR3 is TGTGCCACCAGCAGAGTTCGGAGCCCTGGCGAGCAGTACTTC.